There are many counts of the clone carrying this T cell receptor (beta chain). Its target is unknown. Those donors who had ophthalmopathy presented with moderate-to-severe activity, a CAS of ≥3, a NOSPECS of ≥4 and a duration under 3 months. The evidence that diagnosis relied on was clinical symptoms, serum thyroxine, TRAb, thyroid ultrasound and orbital computed tomography. Using RNA transcripts, the TCR beta CDR3 regions were amplified. An initial RT-PCR round employing HTBI primers preceded a second-round multiplex PCR. TCRdb passed the multiplex PCR reads through MiXCR, listing each CDR3 protein once. The sample yields 200,000 to 250,000 distinct CDR3 sequences, around 28% seen once. The sample is drawn from a study of Graves' ophthalmopathy and Graves' hyperthyroidism. Broader study findings: Among expanded thyroid clonotypes above 0.001 frequency, most also occurred in blood.

The sequenced sample was peripheral blood. This clonotype was obtained from a man aged 50-60 years with Graves' ophthalmopathy.

The CDR3 DNA is TGTGCCAGCAGCTCTCCGGGCAGTAAGAACACCGGGGAGCTGTTTTTT. Residues: CASSSPGSKNTGELFF. The genes are TRBV6-1 and TRBJ2-2; D remains unclear. The length of the CDR3 is 16 residues. Trimming removed 6 bases at V and 1 base at J, with 15 bases between. Germline V gene lookup returns CDR1 MNHNS and CDR2 SASEGT.